This T cell receptor beta chain was retrieved from a study of metastatic and nonmetastatic thyroid tumors. Background on the study: The authors compared repertoires across blood and tumor or nodule tissue from malignant and benign thyroid patients. Notes on the study in general: The study reportedly found significantly higher TCR beta diversity in malignant thyroid tumors than benign nodules, in blood and tumor.

Thyroid surgery was preceded by no treatment in any patient. V lost 2 bases to trimming and J lost 0 bases; unmatched junction nucleotides: 1. The CDR3 spans 15 residues. Germline CDR1 SGHRS, CDR2 YFSETQ. Details on this clone: The target antigen is unknown.

Under the authors' procedure: It was from CDR3 differences across clinicopathological groups that a distant-metastasis classifier for papillary thyroid cancer was built. With MiXCR, TCRdb called clones anew from the PCR reads. These V and J calls originate from TCRdb's pipeline instead of the authors' own analysis. The sample has 5,600 or so clones; around a third are singletons. Sequenced material: adjacent normal tissue. The V gene is TRBV5-1, the J gene TRBJ1-3; 8 nucleotides align to TRBD1. The TCR comes from a male donor with papillary thyroid cancer or a benign thyroid nodule (not recorded which). Some clones in this sample may be carry-over from other donors' samples. Written as DNA, the CDR3 is TGCGCCAGCAGCTTCGACAGGGGCTCTGGAAACACCATATATTTT. It is translated as CASSFDRGSGNTIYF.